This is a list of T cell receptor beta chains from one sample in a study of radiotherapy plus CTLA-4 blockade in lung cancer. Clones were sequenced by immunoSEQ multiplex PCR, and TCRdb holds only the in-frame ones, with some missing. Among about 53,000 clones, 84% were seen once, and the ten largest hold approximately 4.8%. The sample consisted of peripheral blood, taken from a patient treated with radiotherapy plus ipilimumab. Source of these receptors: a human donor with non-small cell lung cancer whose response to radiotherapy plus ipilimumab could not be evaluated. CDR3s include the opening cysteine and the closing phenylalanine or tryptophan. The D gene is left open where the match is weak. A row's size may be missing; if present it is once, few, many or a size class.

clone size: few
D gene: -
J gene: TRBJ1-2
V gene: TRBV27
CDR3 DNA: TGTGCCAGCAGTTTAATCGCCACTGGACAGTATGGCTACACCTTC
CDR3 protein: CASSLIATGQYGYTF

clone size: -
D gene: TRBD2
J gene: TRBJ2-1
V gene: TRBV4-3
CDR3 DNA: TGCGCCAGCAGCCAAGATCTACTAGCGTTGGGAAATGAGCAGTTCTTC
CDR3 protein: CASSQDLLALGNEQFF

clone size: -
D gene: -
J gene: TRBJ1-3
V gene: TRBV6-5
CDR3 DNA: TGTGCCAGCAGTTACCGGGGTCCTGGAAACACCATATATTTT
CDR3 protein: CASSYRGPGNTIYF

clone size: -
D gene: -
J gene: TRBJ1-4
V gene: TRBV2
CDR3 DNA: TGTGCCAGCAGCGAGCGGGCCCGGGCGGGTGGAGAAAAACTGTTTTTT
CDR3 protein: CASSERARAGGEKLFF

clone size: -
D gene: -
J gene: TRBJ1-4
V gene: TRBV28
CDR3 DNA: TGTGCCAGCAGGGACCCCCGGGGGAGGGAAAAACTGTTTTTT
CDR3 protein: CASRDPRGREKLFF

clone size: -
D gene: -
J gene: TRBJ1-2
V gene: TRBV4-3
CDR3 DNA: TGCGCCAGCAGCCAGCCAAGGGGTCCTAACTATGGCTACACCTTC
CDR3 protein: CASSQPRGPNYGYTF

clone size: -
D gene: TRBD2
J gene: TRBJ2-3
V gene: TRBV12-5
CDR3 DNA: TGTGCTAGTACAAGCGGGAGTTGGGATACGCAGTATTTT
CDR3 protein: CASTSGSWDTQYF

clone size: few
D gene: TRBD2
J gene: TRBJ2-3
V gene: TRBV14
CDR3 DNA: TGTGCCAGCAGCCAAGATAAAGCGGGAGGGCCGCCAGATACGCAGTATTTT
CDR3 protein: CASSQDKAGGPPDTQYF

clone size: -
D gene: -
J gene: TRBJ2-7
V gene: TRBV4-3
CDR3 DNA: TGCGCCAGCAGCCAAGACAGGGGACCCTACGAGCAGTACTTC
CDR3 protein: CASSQDRGPYEQYF

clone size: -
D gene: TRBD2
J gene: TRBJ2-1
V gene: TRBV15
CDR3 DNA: TGTGCCACCAGCGCGGGGATGATAGCGGGAGGGCAGGGGCAGTTCTTC
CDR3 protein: CATSAGMIAGGQGQFF

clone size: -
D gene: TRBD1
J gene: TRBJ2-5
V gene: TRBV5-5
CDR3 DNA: TGTGCCAGCAGCTTGGGGCAGGGGGAATGGGAGACCCAGTACTTC
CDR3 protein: CASSLGQGEWETQYF

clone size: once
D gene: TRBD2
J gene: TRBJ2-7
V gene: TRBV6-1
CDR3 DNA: TGTGCCAGCAGGATCACTAGCGGCAACTCCTACGAGCAGTACTTC
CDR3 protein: CASRITSGNSYEQYF

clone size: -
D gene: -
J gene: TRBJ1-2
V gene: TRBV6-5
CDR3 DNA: TGTGCCAGCAGTTTTACCAGTGGTTATGGCTACACCTTC
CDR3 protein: CASSFTSGYGYTF

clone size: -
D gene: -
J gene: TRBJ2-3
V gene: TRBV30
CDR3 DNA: TGTGCCTGGAGTGTACGAAGAGGCGGGTTCACAGATACGCAGTATTTT
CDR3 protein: CAWSVRRGGFTDTQYF

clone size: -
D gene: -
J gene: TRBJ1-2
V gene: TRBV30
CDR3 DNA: TGTGCCTGGAATAGTCATTCGGGCGGGAGTTATGGCTACACCTTC
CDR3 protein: CAWNSHSGGSYGYTF

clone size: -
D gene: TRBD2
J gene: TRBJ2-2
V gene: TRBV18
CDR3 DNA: TGTGCCAGCTCACCGATTGCAGCGGGAGGGAACACCGGGGAGCTGTTTTTT
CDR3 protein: CASSPIAAGGNTGELFF

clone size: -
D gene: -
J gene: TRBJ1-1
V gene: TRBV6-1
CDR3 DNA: TGTGCCAGCAGGGAGACCTGGCTTCCGAGCCCTGAAGCTTTCTTT
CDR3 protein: CASRETWLPSPEAFF

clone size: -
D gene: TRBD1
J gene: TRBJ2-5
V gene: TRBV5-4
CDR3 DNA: TGTGCCAGCAGCCCCCAGACAGGGGTTCAAGAGACCCAGTACTTC
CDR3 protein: CASSPQTGVQETQYF

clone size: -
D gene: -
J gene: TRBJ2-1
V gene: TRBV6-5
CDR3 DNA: TGTGCCAGCAGCGACAGAGGTCCTAACAATGAGCAGTTCTTC
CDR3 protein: CASSDRGPNNEQFF

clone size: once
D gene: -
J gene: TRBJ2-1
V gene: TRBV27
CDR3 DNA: TGTGCCAGCAGTTTATCTCGGTTCAATGAGCAGTTCTTC
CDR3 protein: CASSLSRFNEQFF

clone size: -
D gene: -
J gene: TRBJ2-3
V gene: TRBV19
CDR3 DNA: TGTGCCAGTAGTATATTAGGGGCAGATACGCAGTATTTT
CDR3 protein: CASSILGADTQYF

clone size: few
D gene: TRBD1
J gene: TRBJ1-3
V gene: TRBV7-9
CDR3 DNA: TGTGCCAGCAGCTTTGGACAGGGGAATGGAAACACCATATATTTT
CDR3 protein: CASSFGQGNGNTIYF

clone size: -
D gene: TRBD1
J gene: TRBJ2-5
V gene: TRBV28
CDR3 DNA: TGTGCCAGCAGGCAGGGACAGGGGACAGAGACCCAGTACTTC
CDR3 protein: CASRQGQGTETQYF

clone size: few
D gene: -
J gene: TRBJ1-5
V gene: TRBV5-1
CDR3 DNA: TGCGCCAGCAGCTTGGGGCAGGGGTGGAATCAGCCCCAGCATTTT
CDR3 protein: CASSLGQGWNQPQHF

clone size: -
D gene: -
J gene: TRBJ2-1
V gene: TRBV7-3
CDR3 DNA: TGTGCCAGCAGCCTTATGGCGGGGCCAGATGAGCAGTTCTTC
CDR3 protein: CASSLMAGPDEQFF

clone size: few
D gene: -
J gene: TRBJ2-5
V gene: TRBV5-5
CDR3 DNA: TGTGCCAGCAGCCCTGGGACAATGGAGACCCAGTACTTC
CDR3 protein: CASSPGTMETQYF

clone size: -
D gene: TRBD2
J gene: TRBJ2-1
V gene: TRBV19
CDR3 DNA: TGTGCCAGTAGTTGGGCAGGGCCTATAGCGGGAGAGGCGAGTGAGCAGTTCTTC
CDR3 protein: CASSWAGPIAGEASEQFF

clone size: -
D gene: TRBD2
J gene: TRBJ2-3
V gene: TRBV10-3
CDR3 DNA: TGTGCCATAAAAGGCGATGGTAGCGGGAGGGGAAGCACAGATACGCAGTATTTT
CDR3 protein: CAIKGDGSGRGSTDTQYF

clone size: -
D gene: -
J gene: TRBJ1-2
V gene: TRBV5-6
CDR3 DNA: TGTGCCAGCAGCTTAACGGGACAAAATAACTATGGCTACACCTTC
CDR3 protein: CASSLTGQNNYGYTF

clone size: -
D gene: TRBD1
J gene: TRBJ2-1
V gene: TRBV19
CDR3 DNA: TGTGCCAGTAGCGGGACAGGGAAACACAATGAGCAGTTCTTC
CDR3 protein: CASSGTGKHNEQFF

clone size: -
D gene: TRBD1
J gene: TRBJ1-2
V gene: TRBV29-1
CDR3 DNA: TGCAGCACCAGAGTACAGGGGAACTATGGCTACACCTTC
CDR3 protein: CSTRVQGNYGYTF

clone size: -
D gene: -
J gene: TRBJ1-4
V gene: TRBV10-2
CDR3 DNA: TGCGCCAGCAGGAACAGGGTGACGGGAGAAAAACTGTTTTTT
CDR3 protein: CASRNRVTGEKLFF

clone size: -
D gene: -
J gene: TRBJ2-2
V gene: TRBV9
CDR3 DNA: TGTGCCAGCAGCGTACGGTCGTTGGGGGGGCGAAACACCGGGGAGCTGTTTTTT
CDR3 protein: CASSVRSLGGRNTGELFF

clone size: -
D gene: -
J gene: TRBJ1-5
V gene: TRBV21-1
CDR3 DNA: TGTGCCAGCAGACCAAACATACATTGGCATCATCAGCCCCAGCATTTT
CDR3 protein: CASRPNIHWHHQPQHF

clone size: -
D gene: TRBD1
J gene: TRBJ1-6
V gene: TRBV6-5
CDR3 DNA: TGTGCCAGCAGCGGACAGGGTCGGAATTCACCCCTCCACTTT
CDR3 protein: CASSGQGRNSPLHF

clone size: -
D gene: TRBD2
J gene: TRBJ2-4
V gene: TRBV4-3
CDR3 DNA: TGCGCCAGCAGCCAAGATCTAGCTAGCGGGACCGCCCTTCAGTACTTC
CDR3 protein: CASSQDLASGTALQYF

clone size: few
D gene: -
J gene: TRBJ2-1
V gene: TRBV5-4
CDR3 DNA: TGTGCCAGCAGCCTCAACGGCGGTCGGCGCTCGACCTACAATGAGCAGTTCTTC
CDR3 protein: CASSLNGGRRSTYNEQFF

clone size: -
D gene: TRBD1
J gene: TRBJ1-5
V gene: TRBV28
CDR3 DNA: TGTGCCAGCAGTACCACAGGGGGGTATAGCAATCAGCCCCAGCATTTT
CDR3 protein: CASSTTGGYSNQPQHF

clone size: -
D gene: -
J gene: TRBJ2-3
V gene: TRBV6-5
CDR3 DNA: TGTGCCAGCAGTTACGATGGGAGGTCGGCAGATACGCAGTATTTT
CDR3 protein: CASSYDGRSADTQYF

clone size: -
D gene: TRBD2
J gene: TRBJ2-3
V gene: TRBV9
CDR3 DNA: TGTGCCAGCAGCGGGCCTCTAGCGGCAGAAACAGATACGCAGTATTTT
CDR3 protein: CASSGPLAAETDTQYF

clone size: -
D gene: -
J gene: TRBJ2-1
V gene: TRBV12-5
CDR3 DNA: TGTGCTAGTGGTTTGGCAAAGGGGGGGAGAGCTTATAATGAGCAGTTCTTC
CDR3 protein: CASGLAKGGRAYNEQFF

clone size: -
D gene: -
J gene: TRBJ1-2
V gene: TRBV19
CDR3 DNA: TGTGCCAGTAGTATAGATCGACAGAACTATGGCTACACCTTC
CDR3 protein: CASSIDRQNYGYTF

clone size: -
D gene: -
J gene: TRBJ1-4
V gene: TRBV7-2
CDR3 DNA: TGTGCCAGCACCGTCGGACAGACCAATGAAAAACTGTTTTTT
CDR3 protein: CASTVGQTNEKLFF

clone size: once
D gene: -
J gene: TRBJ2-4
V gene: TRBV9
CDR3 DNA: TGTGCCAGCAGCGTAGGTGAGGGTAACTTAGCCAAAAACATTCAGTACTTC
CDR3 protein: CASSVGEGNLAKNIQYF

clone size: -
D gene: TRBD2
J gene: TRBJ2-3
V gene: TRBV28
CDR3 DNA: TGTGCCAGCAGTTTACTTTGGGCTAGCGGGAGAACAGATACGCAGTATTTT
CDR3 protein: CASSLLWASGRTDTQYF

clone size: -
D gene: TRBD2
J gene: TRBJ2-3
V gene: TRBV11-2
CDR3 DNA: TGTGCCAGCAGCTTCAGGACTAGGGCGGATACGCAGTATTTT
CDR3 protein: CASSFRTRADTQYF